This is a list of T cell receptor beta chains from one sample in a study of blood T cell repertoires in COVID-19. Some clones are missing from TCRdb's copy, which holds only in-frame ones; the method was immunoSEQ multiplex PCR. The table records 150,000 to 200,000 clones, about 81% of them present only once. The sequencing input was peripheral blood. These receptors were taken from a woman in her 70s with acute or convalescent COVID-19. Each CDR3 is given with its conserved first and last residue. Each record gives: clone size, J gene, D gene, V gene, CDR3 protein, CDR3 DNA. The D gene is left open where the match is weak. The size field is filled for only some rows; it gives once, few, many or a size class.

clone size: -; J gene: TRBJ1-5; D gene: TRBD1; V gene: TRBV28; CDR3 protein: CASTSPQGARWENQPQHF; CDR3 DNA: TGTGCCAGCACCTCACCACAGGGGGCGCGGTGGGAGAATCAGCCCCAGCATTTT
clone size: -; J gene: TRBJ1-6; D gene: TRBD1; V gene: TRBV4-3; CDR3 protein: CASSQSQTGPLGNSPLHF; CDR3 DNA: TGCGCCAGCAGCCAAAGCCAGACAGGGCCCCTAGGCAATTCACCCCTCCACTTT
clone size: -; J gene: TRBJ1-4; D gene: TRBD1; V gene: TRBV5-5; CDR3 protein: CASSLILDRGLELFF; CDR3 DNA: TGTGCCAGCAGCTTGATCTTGGACAGGGGACTTGAACTGTTTTTT
clone size: -; J gene: TRBJ1-6; D gene: TRBD1; V gene: TRBV4-1; CDR3 protein: CASSQERGQGNSPLHF; CDR3 DNA: TGCGCCAGCAGCCAAGAAAGAGGACAGGGTAATTCACCCCTCCACTTT
clone size: -; J gene: TRBJ2-1; D gene: TRBD2; V gene: TRBV7-2; CDR3 protein: CASSPSGTRNNEQFF; CDR3 DNA: TGTGCCAGCAGCCCCTCCGGGACTAGAAACAATGAGCAGTTCTTC
clone size: few; J gene: TRBJ2-7; D gene: TRBD1; V gene: TRBV2; CDR3 protein: CASTSGQGSYEQYF; CDR3 DNA: TGTGCCAGCACATCGGGACAGGGCTCCTACGAGCAGTACTTC
clone size: once; J gene: TRBJ2-5; D gene: TRBD2; V gene: TRBV6-6; CDR3 protein: CASSYRAGGPETQYF; CDR3 DNA: TGTGCCAGCAGTTACCGAGCGGGGGGCCCTGAGACCCAGTACTTC
clone size: -; J gene: TRBJ1-1; D gene: -; V gene: TRBV6-5; CDR3 protein: CASGRGITEAFF; CDR3 DNA: TGTGCCAGCGGCAGGGGAATCACTGAAGCTTTCTTT
clone size: -; J gene: TRBJ1-6; D gene: TRBD1; V gene: TRBV2; CDR3 protein: CASSFQTGTSSYNSPLHF; CDR3 DNA: TGTGCCAGCAGTTTCCAGACAGGGACGAGCTCCTATAATTCACCCCTCCACTTT
clone size: -; J gene: TRBJ2-3; D gene: TRBD2; V gene: TRBV14; CDR3 protein: CASSQDWRLTSGGETDTQYF; CDR3 DNA: TGTGCCAGCAGCCAAGATTGGCGACTAACTAGCGGGGGGGAGACAGATACGCAGTATTTT
clone size: -; J gene: TRBJ1-1; D gene: -; V gene: TRBV21-1; CDR3 protein: CASSPRTGESTEAFF; CDR3 DNA: TGTGCCAGCAGCCCTCGGACAGGGGAGAGCACTGAAGCTTTCTTT
clone size: -; J gene: TRBJ2-7; D gene: TRBD1; V gene: TRBV6-5; CDR3 protein: CASSLDRVGEQYF; CDR3 DNA: TGTGCCAGCAGTTTGGACAGGGTCGGCGAGCAGTACTTC
clone size: -; J gene: TRBJ1-2; D gene: TRBD1; V gene: TRBV28; CDR3 protein: CASSFQGAGFGYTF; CDR3 DNA: TGTGCCAGCAGTTTCCAGGGGGCTGGTTTTGGCTACACCTTC
clone size: -; J gene: TRBJ1-6; D gene: TRBD1; V gene: TRBV4-2; CDR3 protein: CASSQATGGISPLHF; CDR3 DNA: TGTGCCAGCAGCCAAGCGACAGGGGGTATATCACCCCTCCACTTT
clone size: -; J gene: TRBJ2-3; D gene: -; V gene: TRBV4-3; CDR3 protein: CASSQDTESDTQYF; CDR3 DNA: TGCGCCAGCAGCCAAGATACGGAGTCCGATACGCAGTATTTT
clone size: -; J gene: TRBJ2-3; D gene: TRBD2; V gene: TRBV18; CDR3 protein: CASSLNSGSNTDTQYF; CDR3 DNA: TGTGCCAGCTCACTCAATAGCGGGAGTAATACAGATACGCAGTATTTT
clone size: -; J gene: TRBJ1-6; D gene: -; V gene: TRBV7-2; CDR3 protein: CASSSQGLGTFYNSPLHF; CDR3 DNA: TGTGCCAGCAGCAGCCAGGGACTGGGAACTTTCTATAATTCACCCCTCCACTTT
clone size: -; J gene: TRBJ2-5; D gene: -; V gene: TRBV3-1/TRBV3-2; CDR3 protein: CASSQFDFQETQYF; CDR3 DNA: TGTGCCAGCAGCCAATTCGACTTTCAAGAGACCCAGTACTTC
clone size: -; J gene: TRBJ2-5; D gene: TRBD2; V gene: TRBV15; CDR3 protein: CATSRGGMETQYF; CDR3 DNA: TGTGCCACCAGCAGGGGAGGGATGGAGACCCAGTACTTC
clone size: -; J gene: TRBJ2-1; D gene: -; V gene: TRBV3-1/TRBV3-2; CDR3 protein: CASSQDPGFYNEQFF; CDR3 DNA: TGTGCCAGCAGCCAAGATCCAGGGTTCTACAATGAGCAGTTCTTC
clone size: -; J gene: TRBJ2-2; D gene: -; V gene: TRBV9; CDR3 protein: CASSVAPGPNTGELFF; CDR3 DNA: TGTGCCAGCAGCGTAGCCCCAGGGCCAAACACCGGGGAGCTGTTTTTT
clone size: once; J gene: TRBJ2-4; D gene: TRBD1; V gene: TRBV28; CDR3 protein: CASSPQGVDKNIQYF; CDR3 DNA: TGTGCCAGCAGTCCCCAGGGGGTGGACAAAAACATTCAGTACTTC
clone size: -; J gene: TRBJ1-5; D gene: TRBD1; V gene: TRBV18; CDR3 protein: CASSPLAGGNQPQHF; CDR3 DNA: TGTGCCAGCTCACCACTGGCAGGGGGGAATCAGCCCCAGCATTTT
clone size: once; J gene: TRBJ2-7; D gene: TRBD1; V gene: TRBV6-4; CDR3 protein: CASRWDRGYEQYF; CDR3 DNA: TGTGCCAGCAGATGGGACAGGGGCTACGAGCAGTACTTC
clone size: -; J gene: TRBJ1-3; D gene: -; V gene: TRBV9; CDR3 protein: CASTESFSGNTIYF; CDR3 DNA: TGTGCCAGCACCGAAAGCTTCTCTGGAAACACCATATATTTT
clone size: -; J gene: TRBJ2-7; D gene: TRBD2; V gene: TRBV6-6; CDR3 protein: CASSPGGGGFDEQYF; CDR3 DNA: TGTGCCAGCAGCCCGGGGGGGGGAGGATTCGACGAGCAGTACTTC
clone size: -; J gene: TRBJ1-1; D gene: -; V gene: TRBV19; CDR3 protein: CASSIGRGGQRGTEAFF; CDR3 DNA: TGTGCCAGTAGTATAGGTCGTGGGGGGCAGCGGGGCACTGAAGCTTTCTTT
clone size: -; J gene: TRBJ1-6; D gene: TRBD1; V gene: TRBV24-1; CDR3 protein: CATPPPGTAGFSSYNSPLHF; CDR3 DNA: TGTGCCACCCCACCCCCCGGGACAGCGGGCTTCAGCTCCTATAATTCACCCCTCCACTTT
clone size: -; J gene: TRBJ2-3; D gene: -; V gene: TRBV27; CDR3 protein: CASSNPGLTQYF; CDR3 DNA: TGTGCCAGCAGCAATCCAGGGCTTACGCAGTATTTT
clone size: -; J gene: TRBJ2-1; D gene: -; V gene: TRBV11-3; CDR3 protein: CASSASSYNEQFF; CDR3 DNA: TGTGCCAGCAGCGCGTCATCCTACAATGAGCAGTTCTTC
clone size: -; J gene: TRBJ1-2; D gene: -; V gene: TRBV5-8; CDR3 protein: CASSPRGRADGYTF; CDR3 DNA: TGTGCCAGCAGCCCCAGGGGAAGGGCTGACGGCTACACCTTC
clone size: -; J gene: TRBJ1-1; D gene: -; V gene: TRBV2; CDR3 protein: CASTNSAGTEAFF; CDR3 DNA: TGTGCCAGCACCAACTCGGCGGGGACTGAAGCTTTCTTT
clone size: -; J gene: TRBJ1-4; D gene: TRBD1; V gene: TRBV14; CDR3 protein: CASSFGPGQGFEKLFF; CDR3 DNA: TGTGCCAGCAGTTTCGGGCCTGGACAGGGCTTTGAAAAACTGTTTTTT
clone size: -; J gene: TRBJ2-1; D gene: TRBD2; V gene: TRBV30; CDR3 protein: CAWSTSGVYNEQFF; CDR3 DNA: TGTGCCTGGAGTACTAGCGGGGTGTACAATGAGCAGTTCTTC
clone size: -; J gene: TRBJ2-7; D gene: -; V gene: TRBV30; CDR3 protein: CAPITRRGLIENF; CDR3 DNA: TGTGCCCCCATAACAAGGCGGGGTCTTATCGAGAACTTC
clone size: -; J gene: TRBJ2-2; D gene: -; V gene: TRBV10-1; CDR3 protein: CASRSHTGELFF; CDR3 DNA: TGCGCCAGTAGGAGCCACACCGGGGAGCTGTTTTTT
clone size: -; J gene: TRBJ1-1; D gene: TRBD1; V gene: TRBV3-1/TRBV3-2; CDR3 protein: CASSQAQGQWNTEAFF; CDR3 DNA: TGTGCCAGCAGCCAAGCCCAGGGACAGTGGAACACTGAAGCTTTCTTT
clone size: few; J gene: TRBJ1-2; D gene: TRBD1; V gene: TRBV6-5; CDR3 protein: CASGSGTGGIYGYTF; CDR3 DNA: TGTGCCAGCGGCTCCGGGACAGGGGGCATCTATGGCTACACCTTC
clone size: -; J gene: TRBJ1-1; D gene: TRBD1; V gene: TRBV5-1; CDR3 protein: CASSFGQGLWDTEAFF; CDR3 DNA: TGCGCCAGCAGCTTCGGACAGGGCCTATGGGACACTGAAGCTTTCTTT
clone size: once; J gene: TRBJ2-2; D gene: TRBD2; V gene: TRBV6-2/TRBV6-3; CDR3 protein: CASSPRTSGTGELFF; CDR3 DNA: TGTGCCAGCAGCCCGCGGACTAGCGGCACCGGGGAGCTGTTTTTT
clone size: once; J gene: TRBJ1-2; D gene: TRBD1; V gene: TRBV7-9; CDR3 protein: CASSLGQGTLSTF; CDR3 DNA: TGTGCCAGCAGCTTAGGACAGGGGACCCTTTCCACCTTC
clone size: -; J gene: TRBJ2-1; D gene: TRBD2; V gene: TRBV7-3; CDR3 protein: CASSISGGISYNEQFF; CDR3 DNA: TGTGCCAGCAGCATTAGCGGGGGCATCTCCTACAATGAGCAGTTCTTC
clone size: -; J gene: TRBJ2-2; D gene: -; V gene: TRBV30; CDR3 protein: CAWSVLTGELFF; CDR3 DNA: TGTGCCTGGAGTGTACTCACCGGGGAGCTGTTTTTT
clone size: -; J gene: TRBJ2-7; D gene: -; V gene: TRBV29-1; CDR3 protein: CSFSVNSYEQYF; CDR3 DNA: TGCAGCTTTAGCGTAAACTCCTACGAGCAGTACTTC
clone size: -; J gene: TRBJ2-5; D gene: TRBD1; V gene: TRBV7-2; CDR3 protein: CASSPRTGVDQETQYF; CDR3 DNA: TGTGCCAGCAGCCCCCGGACAGGGGTAGACCAAGAGACCCAGTACTTC
clone size: -; J gene: TRBJ1-1; D gene: TRBD1; V gene: TRBV28; CDR3 protein: CASEPDRGLTEAFF; CDR3 DNA: TGTGCCAGCGAACCTGACAGGGGGCTAACTGAAGCTTTCTTT
clone size: -; J gene: TRBJ1-5; D gene: -; V gene: TRBV4-1; CDR3 protein: CASSQEGGGIGNQPQHF; CDR3 DNA: TGCGCCAGCAGCCAAGAAGGCGGGGGCATAGGCAATCAGCCCCAGCATTTT
clone size: -; J gene: TRBJ1-2; D gene: -; V gene: TRBV5-6; CDR3 protein: CASSLGANYGYTF; CDR3 DNA: TGTGCCAGCAGCTTGGGCGCTAACTATGGCTACACCTTC
clone size: -; J gene: TRBJ1-1; D gene: TRBD1; V gene: TRBV12-3/TRBV12-4; CDR3 protein: CASSSQGRTEAFF; CDR3 DNA: TGTGCCAGCAGTTCACAGGGGAGGACTGAAGCTTTCTTT
clone size: -; J gene: TRBJ2-3; D gene: -; V gene: TRBV29-1; CDR3 protein: CSVGKAITDTQYF; CDR3 DNA: TGCAGCGTCGGTAAAGCCATAACAGATACGCAGTATTTT
clone size: -; J gene: TRBJ1-5; D gene: -; V gene: TRBV19; CDR3 protein: CASSIKTEDQPQHF; CDR3 DNA: TGTGCCAGTAGTATAAAGACAGAGGATCAGCCCCAGCATTTT
clone size: -; J gene: TRBJ2-7; D gene: -; V gene: TRBV11-3; CDR3 protein: CASSSKGYEQYF; CDR3 DNA: TGTGCCAGCAGCTCGAAGGGGTACGAGCAGTACTTC
clone size: -; J gene: TRBJ1-1; D gene: -; V gene: TRBV6-5; CDR3 protein: CASTLTRQGITEAFF; CDR3 DNA: TGTGCCAGCACCCTTACCAGGCAGGGGATTACTGAAGCTTTCTTT
clone size: few; J gene: TRBJ2-7; D gene: TRBD1; V gene: TRBV7-8; CDR3 protein: CASSLAAVTGTYEQYF; CDR3 DNA: TGTGCCAGCAGCTTAGCTGCGGTGACAGGGACCTACGAGCAGTACTTC